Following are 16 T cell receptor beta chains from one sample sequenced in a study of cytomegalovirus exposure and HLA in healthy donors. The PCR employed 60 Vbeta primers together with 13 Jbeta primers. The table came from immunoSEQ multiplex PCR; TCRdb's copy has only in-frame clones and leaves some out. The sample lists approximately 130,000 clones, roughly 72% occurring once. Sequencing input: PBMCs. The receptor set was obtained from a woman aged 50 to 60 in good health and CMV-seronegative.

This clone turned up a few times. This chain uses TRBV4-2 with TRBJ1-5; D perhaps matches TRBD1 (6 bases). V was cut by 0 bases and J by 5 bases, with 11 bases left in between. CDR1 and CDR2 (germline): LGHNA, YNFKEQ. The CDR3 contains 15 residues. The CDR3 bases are TGTGCCAGCAGCCAAGAGGGACATCCCGATCAGCCCCAGCATTTT. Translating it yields CASSQEGHPDQPQHF.

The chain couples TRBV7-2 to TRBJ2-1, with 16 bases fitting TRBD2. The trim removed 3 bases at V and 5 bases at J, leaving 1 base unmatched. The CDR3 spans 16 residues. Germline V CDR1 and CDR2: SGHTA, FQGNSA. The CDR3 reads CASSLGLAGGDNEQFF. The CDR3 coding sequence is TGTGCCAGCAGCTTGGGACTAGCGGGAGGGGACAATGAGCAGTTCTTC.

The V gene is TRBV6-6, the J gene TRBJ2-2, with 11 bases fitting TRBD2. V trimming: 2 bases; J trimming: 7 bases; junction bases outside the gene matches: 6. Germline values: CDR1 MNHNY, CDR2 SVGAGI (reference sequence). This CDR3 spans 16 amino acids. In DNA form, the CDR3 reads TGTGCCAGCAGTTACGGGACTAGCGGCGACGGCGGGGAGCTGTTTTTT. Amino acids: CASSYGTSGDGGELFF.

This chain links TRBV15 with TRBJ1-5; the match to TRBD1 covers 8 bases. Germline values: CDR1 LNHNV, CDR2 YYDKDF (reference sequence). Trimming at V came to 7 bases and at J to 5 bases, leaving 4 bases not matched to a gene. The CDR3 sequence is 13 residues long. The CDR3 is CATNRQGHQPQHF. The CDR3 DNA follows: TGTGCCACCAATCGACAGGGGCATCAGCCCCAGCATTTT.

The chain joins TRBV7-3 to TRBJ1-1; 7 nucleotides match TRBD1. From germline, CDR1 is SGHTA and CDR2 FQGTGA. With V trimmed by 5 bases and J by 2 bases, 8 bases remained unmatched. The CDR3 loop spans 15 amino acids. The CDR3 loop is CASSPTGTANTEAFF. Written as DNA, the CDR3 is TGTGCCAGCAGCCCGACCGGGACAGCTAACACTGAAGCTTTCTTT.

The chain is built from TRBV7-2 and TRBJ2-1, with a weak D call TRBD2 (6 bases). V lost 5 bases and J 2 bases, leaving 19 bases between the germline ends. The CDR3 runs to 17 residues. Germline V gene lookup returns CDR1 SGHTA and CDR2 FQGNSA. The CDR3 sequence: CASSPWPGEVPYNEQFF. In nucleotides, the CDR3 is TGTGCCAGCAGCCCTTGGCCGGGGGAAGTCCCCTACAATGAGCAGTTCTTC.

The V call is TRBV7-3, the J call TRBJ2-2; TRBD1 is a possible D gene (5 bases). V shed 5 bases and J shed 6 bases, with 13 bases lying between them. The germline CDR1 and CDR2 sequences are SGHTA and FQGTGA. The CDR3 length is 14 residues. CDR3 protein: CASSLGPRAGELFF. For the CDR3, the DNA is TGTGCCAGCAGCCTCGGTCCCAGGGCCGGGGAGCTGTTTTTT.

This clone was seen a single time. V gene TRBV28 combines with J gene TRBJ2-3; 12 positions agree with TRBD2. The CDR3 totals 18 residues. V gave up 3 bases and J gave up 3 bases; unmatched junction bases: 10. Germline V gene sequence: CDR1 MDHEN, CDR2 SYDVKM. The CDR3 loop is CASSFTLASGRDTDTQYF. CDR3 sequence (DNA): TGTGCCAGCAGTTTCACCTTGGCTAGCGGGAGGGATACAGATACGCAGTATTTT.

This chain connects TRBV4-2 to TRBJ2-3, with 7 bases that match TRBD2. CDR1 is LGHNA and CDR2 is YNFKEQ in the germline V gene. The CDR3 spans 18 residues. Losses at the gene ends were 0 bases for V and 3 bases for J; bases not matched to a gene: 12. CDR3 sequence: CASSQDIGGGSSTDTQYF. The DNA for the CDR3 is TGTGCCAGCAGCCAAGACATCGGCGGCGGGAGTAGTACAGATACGCAGTATTTT.

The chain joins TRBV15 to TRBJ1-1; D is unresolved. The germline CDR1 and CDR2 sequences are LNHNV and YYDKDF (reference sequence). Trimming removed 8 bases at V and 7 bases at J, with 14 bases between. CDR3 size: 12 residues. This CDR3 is CATLGMEYEAFF. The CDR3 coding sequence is TGTGCCACCCTCGGTATGGAGTATGAAGCTTTCTTT.

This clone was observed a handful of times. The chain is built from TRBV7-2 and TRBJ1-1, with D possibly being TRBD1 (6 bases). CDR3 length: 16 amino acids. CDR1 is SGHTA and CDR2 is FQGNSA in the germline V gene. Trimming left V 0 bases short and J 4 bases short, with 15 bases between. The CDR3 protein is CASSLAVGRGSTEAFF. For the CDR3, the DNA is TGTGCCAGCAGCTTAGCAGTCGGCAGGGGTAGCACTGAAGCTTTCTTT.

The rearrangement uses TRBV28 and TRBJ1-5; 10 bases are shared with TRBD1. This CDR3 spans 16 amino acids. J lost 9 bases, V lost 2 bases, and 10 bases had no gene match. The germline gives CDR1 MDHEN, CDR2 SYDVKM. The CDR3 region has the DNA TGTGCCAGCAGTTTACCTGGACGACAGGGGGCAAGGCCCCAGCATTTT. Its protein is CASSLPGRQGARPQHF. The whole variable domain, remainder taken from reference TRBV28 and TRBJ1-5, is DVKVTQSSRYLVKRTGEKVFLECVQDMDHENMFWYRQDPGLGLRLIYFSYDVKMKEKGDIPEGYSVSREKKERFSLILESASTNQTSMYLCASSLPGRQGARPQHFGDGTRLSIL.

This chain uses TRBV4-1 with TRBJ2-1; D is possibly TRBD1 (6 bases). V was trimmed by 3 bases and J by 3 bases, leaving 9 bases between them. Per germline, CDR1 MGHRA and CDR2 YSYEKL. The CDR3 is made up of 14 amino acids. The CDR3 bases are TGCGCCAGCAGCCATGGACAGAACTACAATGAGCAGTTCTTC. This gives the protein CASSHGQNYNEQFF.

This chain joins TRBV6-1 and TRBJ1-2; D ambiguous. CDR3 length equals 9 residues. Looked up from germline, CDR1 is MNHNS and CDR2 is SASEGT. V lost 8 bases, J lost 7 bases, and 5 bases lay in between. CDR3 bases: TGTGCCAGCTCGAGTGGCTACACCTTC. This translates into CASSSGYTF.

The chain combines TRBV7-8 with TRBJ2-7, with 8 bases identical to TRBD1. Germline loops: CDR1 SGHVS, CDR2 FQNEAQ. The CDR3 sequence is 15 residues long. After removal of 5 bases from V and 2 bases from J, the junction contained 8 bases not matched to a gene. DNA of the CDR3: TGTGCCAGCAGCATCTACGGACAGGGCCCCTACGAGCAGTACGTC. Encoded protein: CASSIYGQGPYEQYV.

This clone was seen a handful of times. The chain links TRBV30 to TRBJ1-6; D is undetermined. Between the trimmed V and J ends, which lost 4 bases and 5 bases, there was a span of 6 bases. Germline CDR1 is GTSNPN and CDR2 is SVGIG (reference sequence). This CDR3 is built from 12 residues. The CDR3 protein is CAWNGDNSPLHF. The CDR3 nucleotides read TGTGCCTGGAACGGAGATAATTCACCCCTCCACTTT.